This T cell receptor (beta chain) was sequenced in a study of T cell changes during pregnancy in multiple sclerosis. TCRdb's copy holds only in-frame clones and misses some; the assay was immunoSEQ multiplex PCR. The table includes more than 30,000 clones, around 92% detected once. The length of the CDR3 is 12 residues. V lost 11 bases, J lost 7 bases, and 16 bases lay in between. The germline V gene has CDR1 WNHNN and CDR2 SYGVQD (reference sequence). The material sequenced was CD8+ T cells from peripheral blood mononuclear cells, taken in the third trimester of pregnancy. The chain links TRBV10-1 to TRBJ2-3; D perhaps matches TRBD2 (7 bases). The sequence was obtained from a female donor with multiple sclerosis, enrolled in a pregnancy study. The CDR3 sequence is CAPLGGLNTQYF. The DNA of the CDR3 is TGCGCCCCGCTCGGGGGGCTGAATACGCAGTATTTT.